This T cell receptor beta chain was identified during a study of shared clonotypes between healthy human individuals (TCRdb year 2020). For the study in its entirety: The cohort included three men and a couple of women between 18 and 49 years of age. Each donor's leukapheresis produced roughly between roughly 0.9 and 9 billion PBMCs. Per donor, three plates each were used for CD4 naive and CD4 memory, two for CD8 naive, and one for CD8 memory. Libraries were prepared and TCR repertoires were sequenced by different laboratories using diverse techniques, in order to increase sequencing depth and limit assay-specific biases. To estimate repertoire size and how much clonotypes are shared between individuals, the study performed deep sequencing of blood TCR repertoires from roughly five healthy adults.

A distance of 14 bases separates the germline ends of V and J, which lose 2 bases and 6 bases respectively. CDR1 SGHVS and CDR2 FQNEAQ are derived from the germline V gene. The CDR3 holds 15 amino acids from the cysteine to the phenylalanine. Only CDR3 DNA is held: 45 bases, read in frame from base 1. Here is what the overall study found, with its caveats: Higher generation probabilities were observed for clonotypes shared by all four sorted-subset donors than for non-shared clonotypes. The genetic and exposure-history diversity represented was limited by the small number of donors. Only blood was sampled, and tissue TCR repertoires likely differ from those in blood. Based on pairwise subsampling, the degree of clonotype sharing among donors was expected to be affected by sequencing depth. Roughly 5.2% of naive CD4, 3.5% of naive CD8, around 2.3% of memory CD4, and about 0.4% of memory CD8 clonotypes were shared across several donors. Naive subsets generally had larger estimated clonotype richness than memory subsets did. Incomplete sequencing was indicated by rarefaction of sorted-subset datasets, despite the large sequencing depth.

CD8 naive samples were obtained by positive selection for CCR7 among CD45RO-negative cells, yielding a CD45RA+CCR7+ population from which TemRA cells were excluded. The donors were healthy, HIV-negative adults with no recently reported acute infections or vaccinations. Only Caucasian adults living in Nashville, Tennessee, USA were represented among the donors. Blood was obtained by leukapheresis, after which PBMCs were separated by Ficoll-Histopaque density gradient centrifugation and cryopreserved in liquid nitrogen vapor phase. Analytical flow cytometry was used to check the purity and quantity of every magnetically sorted T cell population. Genomic DNA was isolated from each sorted fraction and quantified by UV absorbance on a Nanodrop 2000c. Using the deep immunoSEQ assay, TCR CDR3 regions were amplified from genomic DNA by multiplex PCR. Extracted genomic DNA from each cell subset was spread evenly across all wells of several immunoSEQ 96-well plates, with each plate serving as a replicate. For sorted subsets, approximately 210 ng of genomic DNA, equivalent to 30,000 or so T cell genomes, went into each replicate PCR. The purified libraries were quantified using a Qubit 3.0 fluorometer, sized with a Bioanalyzer 2100, and then quantified again using the KAPA Library Quantification kit. Every immunoSEQ 96-well plate was sequenced on a dedicated single-read 150-cycle Illumina NextSeq 550 flow cell. In the source study's methods: The immunoSEQ output contained only junctional sequences without quality scores, so filtering could not match that applied to full-length reads. Sequences were annotated with PyIR, a Python wrapper for IgBLAST v1.9, using IMGT germline references to assign V/J genes and CDR3. Reads were filtered out if the reads had weak V/J assignments (E-value above 1e-6), no CDR3, stop codons, out-of-frame junctions, or ambiguous translated residues. A V3J clonotype was defined by an identical inferred V gene, J gene, and CDR3 amino acid sequence. Percentage overlap between repertoires was computed as shared unique clonotypes divided by the size of the smaller repertoire. RTK rarefaction, the Chao1 estimator, and Recon v2.1 estimates of unobserved clonotypes were used to assess repertoire richness. OLGA was used to compute generation probabilities for all TCRbeta clonotypes that the gDNA method yielded from a few donors. TCRdb mirrors the immuneACCESS table, restricted to in-frame sequences. Some clones are absent from its copies; in checked studies, under half trace to an unresolved V gene, and the reason for the others is unknown. The DNA was the basis for D and trimming; V, J and clone size are from that table. The sample table contains about 2 million clones; only one count was recorded for about 95% of them. 0.9% to 1.4% of the sample is in the top ten clones.

As to this clone: Its antigen is not yet known. Per-base qualities were not stored, and no clone one base away is much larger.

Recombination joined TRBV7-8 with TRBJ2-1, with a weak D call of TRBD1 (7 bases match). This receptor was obtained from a man between 18 and 29 years old in good health. Sequencing was done on a sample of naive CD8+ T cells sorted from blood. According to the study, the label for this sample's cell subset or site signals: CD45RA+CCR7+. The DNA reads TGTGCCAGCAGCTTATCAGGGGGACTTTTCAATGAGCAGTTCTTC. Its protein is CASSLSGGLFNEQFF.